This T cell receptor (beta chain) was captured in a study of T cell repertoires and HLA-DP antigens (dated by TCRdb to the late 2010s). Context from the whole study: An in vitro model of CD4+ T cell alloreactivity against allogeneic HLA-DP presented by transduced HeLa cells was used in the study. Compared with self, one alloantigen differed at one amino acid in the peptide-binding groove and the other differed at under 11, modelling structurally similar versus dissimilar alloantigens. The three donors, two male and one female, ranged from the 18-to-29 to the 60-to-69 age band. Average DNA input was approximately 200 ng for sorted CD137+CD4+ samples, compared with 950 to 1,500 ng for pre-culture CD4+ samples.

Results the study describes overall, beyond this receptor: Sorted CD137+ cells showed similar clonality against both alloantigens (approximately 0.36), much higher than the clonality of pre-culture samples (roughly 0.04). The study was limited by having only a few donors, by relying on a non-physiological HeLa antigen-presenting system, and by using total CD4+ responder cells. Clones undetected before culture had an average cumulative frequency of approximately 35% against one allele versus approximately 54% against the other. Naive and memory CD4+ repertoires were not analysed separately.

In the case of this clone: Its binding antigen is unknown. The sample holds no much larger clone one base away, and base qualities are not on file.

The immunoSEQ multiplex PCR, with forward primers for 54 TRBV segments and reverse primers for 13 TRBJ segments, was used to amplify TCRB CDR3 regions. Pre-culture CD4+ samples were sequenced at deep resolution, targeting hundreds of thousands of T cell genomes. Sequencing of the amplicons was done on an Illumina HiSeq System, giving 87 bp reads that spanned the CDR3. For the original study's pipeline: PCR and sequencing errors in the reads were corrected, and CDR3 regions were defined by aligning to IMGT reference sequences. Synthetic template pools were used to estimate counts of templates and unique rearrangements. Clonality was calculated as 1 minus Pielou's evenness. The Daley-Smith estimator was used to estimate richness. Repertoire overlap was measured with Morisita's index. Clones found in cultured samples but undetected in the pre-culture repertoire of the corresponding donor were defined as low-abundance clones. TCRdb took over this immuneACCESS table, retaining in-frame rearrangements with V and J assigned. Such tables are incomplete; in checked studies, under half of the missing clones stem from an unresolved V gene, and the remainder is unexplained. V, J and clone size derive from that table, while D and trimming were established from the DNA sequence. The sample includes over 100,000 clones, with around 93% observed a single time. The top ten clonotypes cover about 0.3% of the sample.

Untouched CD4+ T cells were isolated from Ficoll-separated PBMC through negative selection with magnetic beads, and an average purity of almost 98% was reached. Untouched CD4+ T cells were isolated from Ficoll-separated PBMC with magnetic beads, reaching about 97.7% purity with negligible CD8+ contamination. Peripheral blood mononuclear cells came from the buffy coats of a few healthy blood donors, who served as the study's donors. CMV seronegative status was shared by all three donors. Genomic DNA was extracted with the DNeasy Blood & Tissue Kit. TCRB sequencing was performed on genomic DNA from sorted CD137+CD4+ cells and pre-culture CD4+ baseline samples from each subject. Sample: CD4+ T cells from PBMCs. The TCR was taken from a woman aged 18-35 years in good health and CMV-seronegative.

The CDR3 is CASSYSRESPYGYTF. The DNA sequence follows: TGTGCCAGCAGTTACTCGAGGGAATCGCCTTATGGCTACACCTTC. The chain is encoded by TRBV6-5 joined to TRBJ1-2; confidence is insufficient to name the D gene. V lost 0 bases and J lost 5 bases; the stretch between them is 13 bases long. The CDR3 has 15 amino acids, counting the end cysteine and phenylalanine. Only CDR3 DNA is held: 45 bases, read in frame from base 1. CDR1 is given as MNHEY and CDR2 as SVGAGI, both from the germline V gene.